A single sample is the source of the 29 T cell receptor beta chains below, sequenced in a study of monozygotic twins with inflammatory bowel disease (dated by TCRdb to between 2018 and 2021). To prepare the library, 5' RACE was applied. The sample was run on an Illumina HiSeq 2500. TCRdb reprocessed the reads into one record per CDR3 protein sequence, lacking DNA. The sample's clone listing holds about 450,000 distinct CDR3 sequences. About 2.6% of the sample rests with the top ten. The specimen sequenced was blood. These TCRs come from a human donor with ulcerative colitis or Crohn's disease, or a healthy co-twin of an affected twin (not recorded which).

The chain is built from TRBV5-5 and TRBJ2-1. The V gene's germline CDR1 is SGHKS and CDR2 YYEKEE (reference sequence). The CDR3 totals 17 residues. The CDR3 sequence: CASSLAVVGSSYNEQFF.

J is TRBJ2-2 and V is TRBV4-3. The V gene's germline CDR1 is LGHNA and CDR2 YSLEER. This CDR3 is built from 13 residues. The CDR3 sequence is CASSQEVVGELFF.

The chain recombines TRBV12-2 with TRBJ2-1; as DNA is missing, the TRBD1 call by TCRdb cannot be tested. TRBV12-2 is designated a pseudogene. This CDR3 region has 17 residues. CDR3 protein: CASRLADHREAYNEQFF.

This CDR3 reads CASSPGSAGSEAFF. The V gene is TRBV5-1, the J gene TRBJ1-1; the D gene TCRdb calls, TRBD1, cannot be checked with no DNA. The CDR3 loop spans 14 amino acids. Germline V gives CDR1 SGHRS, CDR2 YFSETQ.

The rearrangement links TRBV7-9 to TRBJ2-7; as DNA is missing, the TRBD1 call by TCRdb cannot be tested. This CDR3 spans 16 amino acids. In germline, CDR1 is SEHNR, CDR2 FQNEAQ (reference sequence). The CDR3 sequence: CASSVDRGRRSYEQYF.

The chain combines TRBV6-5 with TRBJ1-6. There are 15 residues in the CDR3. Germline V lookup: CDR1 MNHEY, CDR2 SVGAGI. This chain's CDR3 is CASSRSGTGPSPLHF.

The chain is built from TRBV7-6 and TRBJ2-5; TCRdb's assignment of TRBD1 cannot be checked, as there is no DNA. The CDR3 sequence is 16 residues long. The germline V gene has CDR1 SGHVS and CDR2 FNYEAQ. The CDR3: CASSLARASRGETQYF.

The chain employs TRBV5-5 and TRBJ2-7; the D gene TCRdb calls, TRBD1, cannot be checked with no DNA. The V gene's germline CDR1 is SGHKS and CDR2 YYEKEE (reference sequence). The CDR3 loop spans 15 amino acids. The CDR3 spells CASSSQGVVIYEQYF.

The chain recombines TRBV10-3 with TRBJ2-1; lacking DNA, the TRBD2 call made by TCRdb goes unchecked. The CDR3 runs 12 residues. Germline assignment: CDR1 ENHRY and CDR2 SYGVKD. Here the CDR3 reads CAISGGGNEQFF.

This sequence joins TRBV6-2 or TRBV6-3 and TRBJ2-7; without DNA, the TCRdb call of TRBD2 cannot be checked. CDR3 length equals 13 residues. Looked up from germline, CDR1 is MNHEY and CDR2 is SVGEGT. The CDR3 sequence is CASSQPPFVEQYF.

This chain joins TRBV28 and TRBJ1-1. The germline V gene encodes CDR1 MDHEN and CDR2 SYDVKM. The CDR3 contains 11 residues. The CDR3 protein is CASRMTDEAFF.

The chain recombines TRBV5-1 with TRBJ1-6. The CDR3 totals 15 residues. Germline V CDR1 and CDR2: SGHRS, YFSETQ. CDR3 amino acids: CASTSQGQNNSPLHF. Complete variable domain (other parts from reference TRBV5-1 and TRBJ1-6): KAGVTQTPRYLIKTRGQQVTLSCSPISGHRSVSWYQQTPGQGLQFLFEYFSETQRNKGNFPGRFSGRQFSNSRSEMNVSTLELGDSALYLCASTSQGQNNSPLHFGNGTRLTVT.

The J gene is TRBJ2-7, the V gene TRBV5-1; TCRdb indicates TRBD1, and absent DNA this call remains unverified. The CDR3 loop spans 16 amino acids. From germline, CDR1 is SGHRS and CDR2 YFSETQ. CDR3: CASSLPPGQGNYEQYF.

The chain has TRBV4-2 and TRBJ1-2; lacking DNA, the TRBD1 call made by TCRdb goes unchecked. The CDR3 runs to 16 residues. Per germline, CDR1 LGHNA and CDR2 YNFKEQ. The CDR3 sequence: CASSQDHQGLSYGYTF.

The chain uses TRBV20-1 and TRBJ2-2; with no DNA, the TCRdb D assignment of TRBD1 cannot be verified. Looked up from germline, CDR1 is DFQATT and CDR2 is SNEGSKA (reference sequence). The CDR3 loop spans 14 amino acids. The CDR3: CSASYRTNTGELFF.

The genes are TRBV7-9 and TRBJ2-7; checking the TCRdb D call of TRBD1 is not possible without DNA. This CDR3 contains 14 residues. Germline CDR1 SEHNR, CDR2 FQNEAQ (reference sequence). The CDR3 spells CASSTGQGANEQYF. The whole variable domain, filled in from reference TRBV7-9 and TRBJ2-7, reads DTGVSQNPRHKITKRGQNVTFRCDPISEHNRLYWYRQTLGQGPEFLTYFQNEAQLEKSRLLSDRFSAERPKGSFSTLEIQRTEQGDSAMYLCASSTGQGANEQYFGPGTRLTVT.

This chain uses TRBV28 with TRBJ2-7; checking the TCRdb D call of TRBD1 is not possible without DNA. The CDR3 length is 17 residues. In germline, CDR1 is MDHEN, CDR2 SYDVKM. CDR3 in amino acids: CASSWPGTGGSGYEQYF.

The genes are TRBV20-1 and TRBJ2-7; TCRdb proposes TRBD1, but this gene call is untestable without DNA. This CDR3 is built from 13 residues. CDR1 DFQATT and CDR2 SNEGSKA come from the germline V gene (reference sequence). CDR3: CSAQGTGLDEQYF.

The chain employs TRBV20-1 and TRBJ1-2; checking the TCRdb D call of TRBD1 is not possible without DNA. CDR1 is DFQATT and CDR2 is SNEGSKA in the germline V gene (reference sequence). This CDR3 region has 16 residues. The CDR3 loop is CSARAGQGTFNYGYTF.

The J gene is TRBJ1-6, the V gene TRBV27; lacking DNA, the TRBD1 call made by TCRdb goes unchecked. The germline gives CDR1 MNHEY, CDR2 SMNVEV (reference sequence). There are 15 residues in the CDR3. This CDR3 reads CASSPRTGDNSPLHF.

The rearrangement uses TRBV7-2 and TRBJ1-2. This CDR3 is built from 14 residues. Germline values: CDR1 SGHTA, CDR2 FQGNSA. CDR3 region: CASSLQAQGGGYTF.

The V gene is TRBV18, the J gene TRBJ2-7; the TCRdb call, TRBD1, lacks DNA for checking. Germline V gene lookup returns CDR1 KGHSH and CDR2 LQKENI. The CDR3 has 14 residues. The CDR3: CASSAGTAHYEQYF. The whole variable domain, remainder taken from reference TRBV18 and TRBJ2-7, is NAGVMQNPRHLVRRRGQEARLRCSPMKGHSHVYWYRQLPEEGLKFMVYLQKENIIDESGMPKERFSAEFPKEGPSILRIQQVVRGDSAAYFCASSAGTAHYEQYFGPGTRLTVT.

V is TRBV7-2 and J is TRBJ2-5; TCRdb proposes TRBD1, but this gene call is untestable without DNA. The germline CDR1 and CDR2 sequences are SGHTA and FQGNSA. This CDR3 comprises 13 residues. CDR3 sequence: CASSLGTAETQYF.

The rearrangement links TRBV20-1 to TRBJ2-1; TCRdb reports TRBD1, a call that lacks DNA to check it against. This CDR3 contains 14 residues. The germline V gene has CDR1 DFQATT and CDR2 SNEGSKA (reference sequence). The CDR3: CSAGDRHNDNEQFF.

Here the CDR3 reads CASPQVRNTEAFF. The chain is built from TRBV21-1 and TRBJ1-1. TRBV21-1 is recorded as a pseudogene. The CDR3 consists of 13 residues.

The J gene is TRBJ2-7, the V gene TRBV30. The CDR3 totals 13 residues. Germline V gene lookup returns CDR1 GTSNPN and CDR2 SVGIG (reference sequence). CDR3 region: CAGKPDGSYEQYF.

The chain is built from TRBV11-2 and TRBJ2-7; TCRdb indicates TRBD1, and absent DNA this call remains unverified. CDR3 size: 18 residues. Germline loops: CDR1 SGHAT, CDR2 FQNNGV. The CDR3 loop is CASSFKPSSGTGNYEQYF.

The V call is TRBV6-1, the J call TRBJ2-7; the TCRdb D gene call, TRBD1, has no DNA to confirm it. Germline V gene sequence: CDR1 MNHNS, CDR2 SASEGT. The length of the CDR3 is 16 residues. CDR3 loop: CASRSTGGVTPYEQYF.

The rearrangement links TRBV6-1 to TRBJ1-5. CDR1 and CDR2 from the germline V gene are MNHNS and SASEGT. This CDR3 is 13 amino acids long. The CDR3 loop reads CASRGSVNQPQHF.